The T cell receptor (beta chain) under discussion was sequenced for a study of CXCR3-negative and CXCR3-positive naive CD8 T cells. Points from the study as a whole: CXCR3-positive naive cells had TRB CDR3s that were more hydrophobic than CXCR3-negative naive cells had.

The length of the CDR3 is 13 residues. The germline gives CDR1 DFQATT, CDR2 SNEGSKA (reference sequence). TRB cDNA was prepared as libraries by UMI-labeled 5' RACE. TCRdb reanalyzed the 5' RACE reads, giving one entry per CDR3 protein sequence and no DNA. The sample's table shows some 150,000 distinct CDR3 sequences. Notes on this clonotype: Its target is not known.

Sequencing was done on a sample of naive CXCR3+ CD8+ T cells from blood. As to subset: CD45RO-CCR7+CD27+CD95- naive CD8+ T cells expressing CXCR3 (TNR3+). The sequence came from a human donor in good health. Some clones in this sample may be carry-over from other donors' samples. The J gene is TRBJ2-7, the V gene TRBV20-1. The CDR3 sequence: CSVRPTSSYEQYF.